This entry concerns a single TCR beta chain. Its antigen is undetermined. This record belongs to a study of early T cells in non-severe SARS-CoV-2 infection. Between the trimmed V and J ends, which lost 4 bases and 0 bases, there was a span of 6 bases. Germline CDR1 SGHAT, CDR2 FQNNGV. The CDR3 runs to 13 residues. The TCR library protocol was used to attach unique molecular identifiers. These identifiers were attached to individual cDNA molecules. TCRdb used MiXCR to reprocess the 5' RACE reads, holding one entry per CDR3 protein. The sample contains 26,000 or so distinct CDR3 sequences, 4% to 6% of which appear only once. Study-wide results and caveats: VDJdb matches were skewed toward anti-spike CD8 T cell responses.

The sequenced sample was whole blood. The rearrangement uses TRBV11-2 and TRBJ2-5; D ambiguous. The source is an adult who was a healthcare worker with PCR-confirmed SARS-CoV-2 infection or an uninfected control (not recorded which). As DNA, the CDR3 is TGTGCCAGCAGCTCGGACGACCAAGAGACCCAGTACTTC. Its protein is CASSSDDQETQYF.